Listed below are T cell receptor beta chains from one sample, sequenced in a study of T-cell memory formation after mild COVID-19. TCRdb reprocessed the 5' RACE reads via MiXCR and lists one record per CDR3 protein. The sample records about 360,000 distinct CDR3 sequences, roughly 14% being singletons. Sequencing was performed on PBMCs or a T cell subset sorted from them (not recorded which). These receptors all come from a man younger than 30 who had mild COVID-19 (a few samples of this study predate the infection). Cell type and time point are not known. Both conserved end residues are trimmed from each CDR3.

>TRBV7-6
ASSLEGLSSYEQY
>TRBV29-1
SVMGGTEAF
>TRBV18
ASSRQGGNQPQH
>TRBV18
ASSATGDSNQPQH
>TRBV9
ASSVDVGSNQPQH
>TRBV5-8
ASSLVARTLRPDTQY
>TRBV6-5
ASSYFQASSPLH
>TRBV11-2
ASSLDYEGIQY
>TRBV18
ASSPQGSDTQY
>TRBV7-3
ASSRTGEETGELF
>TRBV4-3
ASSQDKGLAVDEQF